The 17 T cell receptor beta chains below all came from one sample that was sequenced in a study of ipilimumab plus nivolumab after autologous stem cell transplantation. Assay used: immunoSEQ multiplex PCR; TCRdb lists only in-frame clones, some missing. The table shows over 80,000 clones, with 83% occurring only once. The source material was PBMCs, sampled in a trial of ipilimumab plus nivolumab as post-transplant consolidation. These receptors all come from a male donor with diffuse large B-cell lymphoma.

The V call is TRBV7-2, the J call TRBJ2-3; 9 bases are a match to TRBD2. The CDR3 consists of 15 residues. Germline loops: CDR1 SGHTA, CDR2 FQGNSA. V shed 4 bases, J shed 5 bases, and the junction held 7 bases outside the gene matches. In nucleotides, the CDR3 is TGTGCCAGCAGCTCCCGGGCGGGGGGGAAAGATACGCAGTATTTT. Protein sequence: CASSSRAGGKDTQYF.

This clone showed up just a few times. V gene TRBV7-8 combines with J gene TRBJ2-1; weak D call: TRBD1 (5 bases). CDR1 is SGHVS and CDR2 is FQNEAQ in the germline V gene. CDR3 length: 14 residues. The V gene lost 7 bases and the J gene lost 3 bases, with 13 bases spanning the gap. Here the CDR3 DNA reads TGTGCCAGCACCCTACACGACAGCTACAATGAGCAGTTCTTC. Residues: CASTLHDSYNEQFF.

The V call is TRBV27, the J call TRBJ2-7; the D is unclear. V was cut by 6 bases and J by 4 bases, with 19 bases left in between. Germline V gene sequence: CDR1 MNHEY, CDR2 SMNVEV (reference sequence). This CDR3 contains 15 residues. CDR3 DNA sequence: TGTGCCAGCAGAGAGGACCAGTGGGGTGTGTACGAGCAGTACTTC. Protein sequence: CASREDQWGVYEQYF.

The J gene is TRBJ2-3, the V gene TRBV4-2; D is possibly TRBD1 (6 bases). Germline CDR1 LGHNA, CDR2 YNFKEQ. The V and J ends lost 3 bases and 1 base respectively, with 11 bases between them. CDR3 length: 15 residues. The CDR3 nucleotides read TGTGCCAGCAGCCATACCAGGGGCGGCACAGATACGCAGTATTTT. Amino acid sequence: CASSHTRGGTDTQYF.

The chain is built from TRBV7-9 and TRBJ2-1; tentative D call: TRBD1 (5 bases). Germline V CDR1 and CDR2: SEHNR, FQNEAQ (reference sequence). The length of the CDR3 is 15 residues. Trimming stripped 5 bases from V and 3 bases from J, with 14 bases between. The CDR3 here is CASSVGATLYNEQFF. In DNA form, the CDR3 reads TGTGCCAGCAGCGTAGGGGCGACCCTCTACAATGAGCAGTTCTTC.

The CDR3 region is CASSPRVGVNYGYTF. In DNA form, the CDR3 reads TGCGCCAGCAGCCCACGAGTCGGGGTTAACTATGGCTACACCTTC. The chain carries TRBV4-3 and TRBJ1-2; D uncertain. The CDR3 spans 15 residues. V lost 4 bases and J lost 1, with 13 bases in between. CDR1 LGHNA and CDR2 YSLEER come from the germline V gene.

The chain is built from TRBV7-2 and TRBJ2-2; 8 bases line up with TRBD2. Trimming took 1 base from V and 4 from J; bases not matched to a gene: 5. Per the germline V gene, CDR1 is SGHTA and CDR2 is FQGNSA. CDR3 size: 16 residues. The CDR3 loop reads CASSLEAGGGTGELFF. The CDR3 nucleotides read TGTGCCAGCAGCTTAGAGGCGGGGGGTGGCACCGGGGAGCTGTTTTTT.

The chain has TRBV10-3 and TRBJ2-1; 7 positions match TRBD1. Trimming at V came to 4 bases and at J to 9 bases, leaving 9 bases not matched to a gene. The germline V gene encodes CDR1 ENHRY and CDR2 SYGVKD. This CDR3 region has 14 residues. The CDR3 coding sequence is TGTGCCATCAGTGGGAGCACCAGGGGGAGTGAGCAGTTCTTC. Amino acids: CAISGSTRGSEQFF.

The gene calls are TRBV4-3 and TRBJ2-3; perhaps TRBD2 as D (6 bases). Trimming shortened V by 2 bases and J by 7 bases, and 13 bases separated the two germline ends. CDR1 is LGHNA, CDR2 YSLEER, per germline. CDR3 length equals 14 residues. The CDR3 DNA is TGCGCCAGCAGCCAATATACGGGGAGGTATACGCAGTATTTT. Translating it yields CASSQYTGRYTQYF.

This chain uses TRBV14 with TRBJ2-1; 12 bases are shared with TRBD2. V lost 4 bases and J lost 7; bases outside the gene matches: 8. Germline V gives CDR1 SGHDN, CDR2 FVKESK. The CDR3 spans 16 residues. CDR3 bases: TGTGCCAGCAGCCCCCTACTAGCGGGGGGTCAGAATGAGCAGTTCTTC. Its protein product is CASSPLLAGGQNEQFF. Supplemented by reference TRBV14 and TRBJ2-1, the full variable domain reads EAGVTQFPSHSVIEKGQTVTLRCDPISGHDNLYWYRRVMGKEIKFLLHFVKESKQDESGMPNNRFLAERTGGTYSTLKVQPAELEDSGVYFCASSPLLAGGQNEQFFGPGTRLTVL.

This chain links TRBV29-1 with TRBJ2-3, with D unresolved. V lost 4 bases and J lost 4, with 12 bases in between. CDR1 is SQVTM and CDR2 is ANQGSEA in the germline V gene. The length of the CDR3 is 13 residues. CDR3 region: CSVVIFLADTQYF. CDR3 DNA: TGCAGCGTTGTAATCTTCTTGGCAGATACGCAGTATTTT.

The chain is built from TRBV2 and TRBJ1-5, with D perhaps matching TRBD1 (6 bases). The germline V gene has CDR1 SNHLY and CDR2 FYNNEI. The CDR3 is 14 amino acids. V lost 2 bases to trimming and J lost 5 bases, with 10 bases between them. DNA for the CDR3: TGTGCCAGCAGTGAAACGACAGGTTATCAGCCCCAGCATTTT. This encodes CASSETTGYQPQHF.

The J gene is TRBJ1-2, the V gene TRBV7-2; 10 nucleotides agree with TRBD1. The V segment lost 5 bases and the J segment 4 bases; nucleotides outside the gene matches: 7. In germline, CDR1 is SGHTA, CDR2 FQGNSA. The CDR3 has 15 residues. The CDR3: CASSLGTGVGYGYTF. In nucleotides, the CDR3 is TGTGCCAGCAGCCTGGGGACAGGGGTGGGCTATGGCTACACCTTC.

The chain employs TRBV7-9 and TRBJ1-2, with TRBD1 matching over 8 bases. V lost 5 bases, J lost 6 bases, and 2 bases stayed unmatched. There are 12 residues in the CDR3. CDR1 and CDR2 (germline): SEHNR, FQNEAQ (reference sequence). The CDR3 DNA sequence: TGTGCCAGCAGCGCACAGGGGGATGGCTACACCTTC. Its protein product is CASSAQGDGYTF. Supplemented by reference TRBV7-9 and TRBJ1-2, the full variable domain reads DTGVSQNPRHKITKRGQNVTFRCDPISEHNRLYWYRQTLGQGPEFLTYFQNEAQLEKSRLLSDRFSAERPKGSFSTLEIQRTEQGDSAMYLCASSAQGDGYTFGSGTRLTVV.

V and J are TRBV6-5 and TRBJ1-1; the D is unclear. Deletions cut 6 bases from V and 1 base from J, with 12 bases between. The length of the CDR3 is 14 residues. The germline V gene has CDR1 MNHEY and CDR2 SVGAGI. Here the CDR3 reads CASSQVAGNTEAFF. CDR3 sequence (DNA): TGTGCCAGCAGCCAAGTGGCAGGGAACACTGAAGCTTTCTTT.

This chain's CDR3 is CAIRVSGGAPGANVLTF. The CDR3 DNA reads TGTGCCATCAGGGTTAGCGGGGGGGCTCCTGGGGCCAACGTCCTGACTTTC. The gene calls are TRBV10-3 and TRBJ2-6; 11 nucleotides agree with TRBD2. J gave up 2 bases and V 6 bases, and 6 bases lay outside the gene matches. Germline lookup yields CDR1 ENHRY and CDR2 SYGVKD. The CDR3 covers 17 residues.

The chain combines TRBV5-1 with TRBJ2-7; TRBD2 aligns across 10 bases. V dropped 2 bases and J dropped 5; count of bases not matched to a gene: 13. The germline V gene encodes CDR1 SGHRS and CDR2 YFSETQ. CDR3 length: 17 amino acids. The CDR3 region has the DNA TGCGCCAGCAGCTTATCCCCGGGAAGCGGGGGGGCCGACGAGCAGTACTTC. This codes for CASSLSPGSGGADEQYF.